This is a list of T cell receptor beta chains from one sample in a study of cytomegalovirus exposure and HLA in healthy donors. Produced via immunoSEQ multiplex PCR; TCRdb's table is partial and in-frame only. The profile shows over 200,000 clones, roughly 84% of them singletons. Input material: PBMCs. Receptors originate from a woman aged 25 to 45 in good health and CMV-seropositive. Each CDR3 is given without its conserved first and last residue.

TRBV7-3,ASSSPGVASEQF
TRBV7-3,ASSLGLASSYEQY
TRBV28,ASITWTSGRAPVTYEQY
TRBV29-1,SAGLSSGNTIY
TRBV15,ATSGGVASGYNEQF
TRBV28,ASSFDWEAF
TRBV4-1,ASNERGSSYNEQF
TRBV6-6,ASSYSPLASSYEQY
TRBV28,ASSSPGVARNQPQH
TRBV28,ASRPNYGYT
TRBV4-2,ASSQSGGNIQY
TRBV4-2,ASNPGTSSNTEAF
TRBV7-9,ASSLYIDRSLRETQY
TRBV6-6,ASSDLNTEAF
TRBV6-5,ASSYNPSVPYEQY
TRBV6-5,ASLSGRGDYNEQF
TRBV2,ASLRGGSAKNIQY
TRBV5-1,ASSLREESTQY
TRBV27,ASSLKLPGQGAYEQY
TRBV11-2,ASSLDFLGVPGELF
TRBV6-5,ASSYTGTGVTGELF
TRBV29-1,SVEDRGSQGRGYGYT
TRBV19,ASSIGLFGAEDEKLF
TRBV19,ASSIAWAAITEQY
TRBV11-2,ASSLELVGTGELF
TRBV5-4,ATRTHEEKLF
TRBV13,ASSLQRGDEQF
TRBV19,ASSKGTSGHFANTGELF